This T cell receptor beta chain came from a study of T cells after yellow fever vaccination. In the study overall: When fractions had low cell numbers, they were prepared with SMART-Seq v4 Ultra Low Input.

Findings and limits, study-wide: A limited proportion of clonotypes was detected within both the CD4 and CD8 compartments.

A universal primer site and UMIs were added as TCR cDNA was made by 5'RACE template switching. TCRdb re-derived calls from the 5' RACE reads in MiXCR, one entry per CDR3 protein. The table lists a few hundred thousand distinct CDR3 sequences, approximately 6.7% of them singletons. This clonotype has at least ten counts. The antigen is not known. The length of the CDR3 is 13 residues. Looked up from germline, CDR1 is LNHNV and CDR2 is YYDKDF (reference sequence). The V end lost 10 bases, the J end lost 3 bases, and 13 bases lay between the germline ends. The starting material was CD4+ T cells sorted from PBMCs, obtained on the day of the yellow fever booster vaccination. The rearrangement links TRBV15 to TRBJ1-5; D is undetermined. This TCR was sampled from a young man who received the YFV17D yellow fever vaccine. The CDR3 region is CARIDKDNQPQHF. CDR3 nucleotide sequence: TGTGCCAGGATAGACAAGGACAATCAGCCCCAGCATTTT.